Sequencing of this T cell receptor (beta chain) was carried out in a study of cytomegalovirus exposure and HLA in healthy donors. Study in general: Earlier results showed almost 120 million unique TCR beta sequences derived from some 180 million T cells.

13 Jbeta primers and 60 Vbeta primers were used for the PCR. The data were produced by immunoSEQ multiplex PCR, yet TCRdb's version contains in-frame clones alone and is incomplete. Counted here are 100,000 to 150,000 clones, roughly 8.6% occurring once; the ten biggest clones make up 5.5% to 7.5%. Regarding the study as a whole: Sequencing likely produced, as an artifact, a cluster of highly shared sequence variants. The later analysis indicated that the majority of CMV-associated TCR beta chains appeared HLA-restricted.

This clone occurred a few times. Its antigen is unidentified. The receptor's source is a woman aged 40 to 50 in good health and CMV-seropositive. The source material was PBMCs.

CDR3 residues: CASSETDRGAEAFF. Written as DNA, the CDR3 is TGTGCCAGCAGCGAAACCGACAGGGGCGCTGAAGCTTTCTTT. The J gene is TRBJ1-1, the V gene TRBV7-6; TRBD1 aligns across 8 bases. With 5 bases clipped from V and 6 bases from J, the junction kept 8 bases outside the gene matches. Germline assignment: CDR1 SGHVS and CDR2 FNYEAQ. The CDR3 is 14 residues long.